The following is a T cell receptor (beta chain) sequence with its context. The data belong to a study of blood T cell repertoires in COVID-19. Study details: Spain, Italy and the United States supplied samples that represented acute and convalescent COVID-19. PBMCs, B-cell-depleted T cells, or T cells were the source of the cDNA or gDNA that made up the material.

Individuals aged about 18 to 89 years were recruited from about two dozen US areas. In assigning cohorts, the study relied on participant-reported clinical history. V gave up 2 bases and J gave up 7 bases; unmatched junction bases: 7. Germline assignment: CDR1 MDHEN and CDR2 SYDVKM. The length of the CDR3 is 15 residues. The repertoire was sequenced with immunoSEQ multiplex PCR; TCRdb's copy has only in-frame clones and lacks some. The sample yields about 400,000 clones, about 85% seen once. The receptor was isolated from a woman under 30 with acute COVID-19. The rearrangement joins TRBV28 to TRBJ2-7; 11 bases fit TRBD1. The sequenced sample was PBMCs or T cells enriched from blood (not recorded which). The CDR3 loop is CASSLIGQGAREQYF. The CDR3 region has the DNA TGTGCCAGCAGTTTAATAGGACAGGGGGCTAGGGAGCAGTACTTC.